This T cell receptor beta chain derives from a study of post-analysis software for immune sequencing data (dated by TCRdb to 2014 to 2015). About the study as a whole: Relapsing-remitting, secondary progressive and progressive-relapsing multiple sclerosis were recorded as disease courses, and subtype annotation was lacking for some patients. The patient repertoires were set against ten to eleven previously published healthy control repertoires from donors whose ages ranged from roughly 6 to 27 years. A subset of samples was prepared in parallel using single-end sample barcoding, then pooled and co-amplified after Illumina adapter ligation.

Beyond this particular receptor, the publication reports: Strong co-clustering of samples prepared in the same batch was shown by direct clustering with F measure, prompting a batch-effect correction. Patients showed significantly higher frequencies than controls for a handful of TRBV segments, among them TRBV5-6, TRBV5-1 and TRBV20-1. Normalized Chao1 diversity was significantly lower in multiple sclerosis patients than controls, suggesting substantial peripheral T-cell clonal expansion. The control group was slightly older than the multiple sclerosis patient group.

The method was PCR. Instrument on record: Illumina HiSeq 2500. To reduce PCR and sequencing biases, unique molecular identifiers were built into the TCR beta cDNA libraries. Per 1 to 10 million input T cells, roughly 500,000 cDNA molecules were obtained, such that each molecule approximated one T cell. Patient libraries were prepared and sequenced with the same protocol used for the earlier healthy control dataset. Samples belonging to the same batch were prepared together, multiplexed and sequenced on a shared HiSeq lane. Processing in the source paper ran as follows. MIGEC was used to process the raw barcoded reads, and molecular identifier groups with only a single read were discarded before consensus assembly and CDR3 extraction. VDJtools was used for post-analysis of the clonotype tables, with diversity normalized by down-sampling every dataset to the smallest sample size. In repertoire overlap clustering, CDR3 amino acid sequences, but not nucleotide sequences, were matched to correct batch-related cross-sample contamination. The public reads were run again by TCRdb, first through fastp at Q25 and then through MiXCR, and only productive beta chains were kept. Rows with a matching CDR3 protein are joined into one entry that keeps the most common DNA and genes. The V and J calls and clone size come from TCRdb's table, not from the authors' own analysis. Here the sample has approximately 360,000 distinct CDR3 sequences; less than 40% occur a single time. Of the sample, 10% to 15% is held by the ten largest clones.

V and J are trimmed by 5 bases and 4 bases, and the gene matches miss 14 bases of the junction. Taken from cysteine to phenylalanine, the CDR3 has 18 residues. Of all the DNA, just the CDR3 is kept, 54 bases in frame from base 1. To demonstrate the VDJtools post-analysis software, the study profiled TCR beta repertoires from the peripheral blood of about a dozen young patients with multiple sclerosis. The patients with multiple sclerosis were children and adolescents between about 6 and 17 years of age. Concerning this clonotype itself: Its antigen has not been determined. One base away there is no much larger clone; base qualities are not given.

The chain uses TRBV12-3 or TRBV12-4 and TRBJ2-2; 9 of the junction bases match TRBD1. The sequenced sample was blood. The clonotype comes from a girl between 10 and 17 years old with multiple sclerosis. CDR3 sequence: CASSTYHRGRRGTGELFF. The nucleotides are TGTGCCAGCAGTACGTACCACAGGGGGCGGCGAGGCACCGGGGAGCTGTTTTTT.